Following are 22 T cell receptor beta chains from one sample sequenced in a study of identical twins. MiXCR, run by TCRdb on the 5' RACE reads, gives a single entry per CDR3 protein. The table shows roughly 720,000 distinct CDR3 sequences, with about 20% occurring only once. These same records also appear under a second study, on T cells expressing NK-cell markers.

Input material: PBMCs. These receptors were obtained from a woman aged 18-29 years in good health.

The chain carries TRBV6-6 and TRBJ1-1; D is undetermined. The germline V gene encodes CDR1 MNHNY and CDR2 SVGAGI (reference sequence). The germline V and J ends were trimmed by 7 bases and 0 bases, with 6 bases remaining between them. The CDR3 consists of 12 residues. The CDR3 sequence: CASMGMNTEAFF. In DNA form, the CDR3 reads TGTGCCAGCATGGGCATGAACACTGAAGCTTTCTTT.

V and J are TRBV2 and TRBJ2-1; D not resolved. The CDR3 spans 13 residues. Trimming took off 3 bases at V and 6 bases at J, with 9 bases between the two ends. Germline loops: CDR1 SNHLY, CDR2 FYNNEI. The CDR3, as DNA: TGTGCCAGCAGTGAGAGCCCCTCCAATGAGCAGTTCTTC. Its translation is CASSESPSNEQFF.

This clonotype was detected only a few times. CDR3 in amino acids: CASSLPGTGIDEQYF. DNA of the CDR3: TGCGCCAGCAGCTTGCCCGGGACAGGTATAGACGAGCAGTACTTC. V is TRBV5-1 and J is TRBJ2-7, with 8 bases lining up with TRBD1. CDR1 and CDR2 (germline): SGHRS, YFSETQ. Unmatched junction bases numbered 8, after V lost 1 base and J lost 5 bases. The CDR3 has 15 amino acids.

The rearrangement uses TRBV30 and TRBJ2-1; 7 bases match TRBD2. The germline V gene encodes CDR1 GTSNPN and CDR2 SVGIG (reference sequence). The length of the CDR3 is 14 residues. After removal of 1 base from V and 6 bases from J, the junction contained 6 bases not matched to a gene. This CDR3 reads CAWSEAGALNEQFF. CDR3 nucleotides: TGTGCCTGGAGTGAGGCGGGAGCTCTCAATGAGCAGTTCTTC.

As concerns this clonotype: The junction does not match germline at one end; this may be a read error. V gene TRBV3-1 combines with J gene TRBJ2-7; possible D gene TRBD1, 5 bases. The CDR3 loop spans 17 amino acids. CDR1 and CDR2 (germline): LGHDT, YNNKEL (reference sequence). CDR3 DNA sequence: TGTACCAGCAGTTTAGGGGTGGCGTTGAGAGTGCGCCACGAGCAGTACTTC. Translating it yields CTSSLGVALRVRHEQYF.

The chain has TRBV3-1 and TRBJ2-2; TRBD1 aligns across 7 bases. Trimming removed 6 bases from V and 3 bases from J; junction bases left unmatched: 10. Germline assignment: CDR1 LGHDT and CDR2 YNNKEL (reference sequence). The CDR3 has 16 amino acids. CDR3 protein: CASRKGGGKHTGELFF. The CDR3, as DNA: TGTGCCAGCAGAAAAGGGGGCGGCAAACACACCGGGGAGCTGTTTTTT.

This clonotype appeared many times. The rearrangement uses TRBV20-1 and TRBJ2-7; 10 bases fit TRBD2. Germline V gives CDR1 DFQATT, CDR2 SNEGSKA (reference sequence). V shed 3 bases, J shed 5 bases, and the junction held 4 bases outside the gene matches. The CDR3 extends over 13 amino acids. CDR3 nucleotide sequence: TGCAGTGCTAGGCTAGCGGGGGTCCACGAGCAGTACTTC. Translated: CSARLAGVHEQYF.

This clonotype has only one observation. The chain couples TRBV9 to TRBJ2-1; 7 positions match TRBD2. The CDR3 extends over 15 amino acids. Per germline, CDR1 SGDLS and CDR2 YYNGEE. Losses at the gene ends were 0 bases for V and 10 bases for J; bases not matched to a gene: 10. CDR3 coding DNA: TGTGCCAGCAGCGTAGGAGGGTCAGCGGGAAAAGAGCAGTTCTTC. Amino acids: CASSVGGSAGKEQFF.

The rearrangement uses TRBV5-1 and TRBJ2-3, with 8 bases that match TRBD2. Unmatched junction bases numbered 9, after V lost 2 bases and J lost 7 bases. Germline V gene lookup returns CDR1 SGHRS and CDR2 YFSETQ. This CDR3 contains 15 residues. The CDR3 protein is CASSFPGTSIHTQYF. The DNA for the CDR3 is TGCGCCAGCAGCTTTCCCGGGACTAGTATCCATACGCAGTATTTT.

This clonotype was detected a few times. This chain's CDR3 is CASSVGVNQPQHF. As DNA, the CDR3 is TGTGCCAGCAGCGTAGGGGTCAATCAGCCCCAGCATTTT. This sequence joins TRBV9 and TRBJ1-5, with D hard to call. The CDR3 sequence is 13 residues long. Germline lookup yields CDR1 SGDLS and CDR2 YYNGEE. V lost 0 bases to trimming and J lost 3 bases, with 4 bases between them.

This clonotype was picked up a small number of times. In nucleotides, the CDR3 is TGTGCTAGTGGTCCACCGACAGGGTGGGACTATGGCTACACCTTC. It specifies CASGPPTGWDYGYTF. The chain recombines TRBV12-5 with TRBJ1-2, with TRBD1 matching 7 bases. The germline gives CDR1 LGHNT, CDR2 FRNRAP. The CDR3 length is 15 residues. J gave up 3 bases and V 5 bases, and 9 bases lay outside the gene matches.

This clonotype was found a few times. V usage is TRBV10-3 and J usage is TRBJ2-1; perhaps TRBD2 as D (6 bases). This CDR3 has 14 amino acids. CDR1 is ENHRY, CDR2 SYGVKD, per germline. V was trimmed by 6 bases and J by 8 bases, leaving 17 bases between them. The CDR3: CAIRRDSPSDEQFF. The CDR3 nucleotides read TGTGCCATCAGAAGGGACTCCCCTTCGGATGAGCAGTTCTTC.

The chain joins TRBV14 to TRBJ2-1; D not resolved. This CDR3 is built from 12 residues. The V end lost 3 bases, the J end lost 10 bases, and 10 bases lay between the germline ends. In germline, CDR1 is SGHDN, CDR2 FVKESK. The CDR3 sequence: CASSHTLEEQFF. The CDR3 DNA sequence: TGTGCCAGCAGCCACACATTAGAAGAGCAGTTCTTC.

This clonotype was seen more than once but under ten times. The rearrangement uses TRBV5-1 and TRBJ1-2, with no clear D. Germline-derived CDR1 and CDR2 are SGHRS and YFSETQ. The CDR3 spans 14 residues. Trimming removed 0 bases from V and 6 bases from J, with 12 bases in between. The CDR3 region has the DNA TGCGCCAGCAGCTTGGACCCGAATAGCGATGGCTACACCTTC. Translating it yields CASSLDPNSDGYTF.

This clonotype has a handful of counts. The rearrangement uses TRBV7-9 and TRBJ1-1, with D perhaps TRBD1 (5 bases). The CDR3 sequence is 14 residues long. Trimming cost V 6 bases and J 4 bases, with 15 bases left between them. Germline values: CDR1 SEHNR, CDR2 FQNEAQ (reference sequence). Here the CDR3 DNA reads TGTGCCAGCAGTCAGACGGGGGTGAGCACTGAAGCTTTCTTT. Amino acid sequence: CASSQTGVSTEAFF.

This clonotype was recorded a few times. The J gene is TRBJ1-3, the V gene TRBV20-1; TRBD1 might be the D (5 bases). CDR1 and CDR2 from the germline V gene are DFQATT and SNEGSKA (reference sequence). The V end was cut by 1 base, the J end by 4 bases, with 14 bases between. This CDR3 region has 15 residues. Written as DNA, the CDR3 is TGCAGTGCTAGAGGAGCTGCGGGGCCCGGAAACACCATATATTTT. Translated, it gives CSARGAAGPGNTIYF.

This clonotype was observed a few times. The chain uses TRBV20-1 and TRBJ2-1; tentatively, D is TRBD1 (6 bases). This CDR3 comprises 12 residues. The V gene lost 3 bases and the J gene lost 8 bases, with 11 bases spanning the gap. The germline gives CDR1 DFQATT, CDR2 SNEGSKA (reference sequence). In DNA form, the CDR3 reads TGCAGTGCTAGGGGACAAGGCTATGAGCAGTTCTTC. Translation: CSARGQGYEQFF.

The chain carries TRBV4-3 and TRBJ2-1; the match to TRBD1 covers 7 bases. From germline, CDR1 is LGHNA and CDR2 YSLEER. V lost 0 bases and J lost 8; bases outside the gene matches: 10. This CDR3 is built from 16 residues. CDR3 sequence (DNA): TGCGCCAGCAGCCAAGATTTTACAGGGGTAATCTATGAGCAGTTCTTC. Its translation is CASSQDFTGVIYEQFF.

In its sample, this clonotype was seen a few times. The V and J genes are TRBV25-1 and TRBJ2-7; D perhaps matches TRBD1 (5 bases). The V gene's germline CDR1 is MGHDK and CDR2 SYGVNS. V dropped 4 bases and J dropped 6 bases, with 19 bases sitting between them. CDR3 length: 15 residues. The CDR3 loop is CASSGGKVAVREQYF. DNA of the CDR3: TGTGCCAGCAGTGGGGGCAAGGTCGCGGTTCGCGAGCAGTACTTC.

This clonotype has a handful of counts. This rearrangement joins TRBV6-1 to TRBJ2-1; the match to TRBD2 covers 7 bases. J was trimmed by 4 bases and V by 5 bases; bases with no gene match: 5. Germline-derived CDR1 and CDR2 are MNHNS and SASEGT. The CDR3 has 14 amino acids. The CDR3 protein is CASSRDSGYNEQFF. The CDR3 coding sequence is TGTGCCAGCAGTCGGGATAGCGGGTACAATGAGCAGTTCTTC.

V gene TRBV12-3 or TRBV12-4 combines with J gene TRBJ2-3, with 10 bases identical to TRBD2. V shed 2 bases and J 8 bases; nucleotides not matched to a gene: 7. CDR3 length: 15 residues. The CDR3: CASSLTSGARGTQYF. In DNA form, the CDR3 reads TGTGCCAGCAGTTTAACTAGCGGGGCCCGGGGTACGCAGTATTTT.

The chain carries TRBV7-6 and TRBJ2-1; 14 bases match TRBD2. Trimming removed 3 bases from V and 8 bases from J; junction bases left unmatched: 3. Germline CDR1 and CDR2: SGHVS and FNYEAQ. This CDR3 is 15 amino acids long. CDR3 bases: TGTGCCAGCAGCTTCGGGACTAGCGGGAGCCATGAGCAGTTCTTC. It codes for CASSFGTSGSHEQFF.